A selection of T cell receptor beta chains follows, all from one sample in a study of identical twins. One entry per CDR3 protein, called by TCRdb with MiXCR from the 5' RACE reads. Of some 1,600,000 distinct CDR3 sequences detected, around 33% appear once; the ten largest clones hold approximately 0.29%. Sequences were obtained from cord blood. The source of these receptors is a newborn girl in good health. CDR3s include the opening cysteine and the closing phenylalanine or tryptophan. A D gene is named only where the DNA matches it firmly. A row's size may be missing; if present it is once, few, many or a size class.

len: 14
d_gene: NA
j_gene: TRBJ2-3
abundance: NA
v_gene: TRBV12-3/TRBV12-4
CDR3aa: CASSGADTSGTQYF
CDR3nt: TGTGCCAGCAGTGGAGCGGATACTTCGGGTACGCAGTATTTT

len: 15
d_gene: NA
j_gene: TRBJ1-1
abundance: NA
v_gene: TRBV4-1
CDR3aa: CASSHPSGVYTEAFF
CDR3nt: TGCGCCAGCAGCCACCCATCAGGAGTCTACACTGAAGCTTTCTTT

len: 18
d_gene: NA
j_gene: TRBJ2-1
abundance: NA
v_gene: TRBV3-1
CDR3aa: CASSRDGLAVLSYNEQFF
CDR3nt: TGTGCTAGCAGCCGAGATGGGTTAGCGGTTCTCTCCTACAATGAGCAGTTCTTC

len: 16
d_gene: TRBD1
j_gene: TRBJ1-1
abundance: NA
v_gene: TRBV5-1
CDR3aa: CASSTRTGRGNTEAFF
CDR3nt: TGCGCCAGCAGCACCCGGACAGGGAGGGGGAACACTGAAGCTTTCTTT

len: 17
d_gene: NA
j_gene: TRBJ2-3
abundance: few
v_gene: TRBV28
CDR3aa: CASSLSGLVGSTDTQYF
CDR3nt: TGTGCCAGCAGTTTGTCGGGTTTAGTCGGTAGCACAGATACGCAGTATTTT

len: 12
d_gene: NA
j_gene: TRBJ2-3
abundance: many
v_gene: TRBV20-1
CDR3aa: CSAIQGHDTQYF
CDR3nt: TGCAGTGCGATACAGGGACATGATACGCAGTATTTT

len: 14
d_gene: TRBD1
j_gene: TRBJ2-1
abundance: few
v_gene: TRBV7-9
CDR3aa: CAISGTGYIDEQFF
CDR3nt: TGTGCCATCTCGGGGACAGGGTATATCGATGAGCAGTTCTTC

len: 15
d_gene: NA
j_gene: TRBJ1-4
abundance: NA
v_gene: TRBV2
CDR3aa: CASKGSGATNEKLFF
CDR3nt: TGTGCCAGCAAGGGGTCGGGTGCAACTAATGAAAAACTGTTTTTT

len: 15
d_gene: NA
j_gene: TRBJ1-6
abundance: NA
v_gene: TRBV7-9
CDR3aa: CASSHRTEANSPLHF
CDR3nt: TGTGCCAGCAGCCACCGGACGGAGGCCAATTCACCCCTCCACTTT

len: 15
d_gene: NA
j_gene: TRBJ2-1
abundance: many
v_gene: TRBV4-2
CDR3aa: CASSRKVEGLSEQFF
CDR3nt: TGTGCCAGCAGCCGAAAGGTGGAGGGCCTAAGTGAGCAGTTCTTC

len: 15
d_gene: NA
j_gene: TRBJ1-1
abundance: NA
v_gene: TRBV9
CDR3aa: CASSVVSDMNTEAFF
CDR3nt: TGTGCCAGCAGCGTAGTTTCCGATATGAACACTGAAGCTTTCTTT

len: 16
d_gene: NA
j_gene: TRBJ2-3
abundance: few
v_gene: TRBV7-9
CDR3aa: CASSPRVRVATDTQYF
CDR3nt: TGTGCCAGCAGCCCCAGGGTTCGGGTCGCCACAGATACGCAGTATTTT

len: 13
d_gene: TRBD2
j_gene: TRBJ2-7
abundance: NA
v_gene: TRBV7-8
CDR3aa: CASSGRASYEQYF
CDR3nt: TGTGCCAGCTCTGGGAGGGCATCCTACGAGCAGTACTTC

len: 12
d_gene: TRBD1
j_gene: TRBJ2-2
abundance: few
v_gene: TRBV20-1
CDR3aa: CSATGPTGELFF
CDR3nt: TGCAGCGCGACAGGGCCCACCGGGGAGCTGTTTTTT

len: 16
d_gene: TRBD2
j_gene: TRBJ2-1
abundance: many
v_gene: TRBV11-2
CDR3aa: CASSLGLASSYNEQFF
CDR3nt: TGTGCCAGCAGCTTAGGACTAGCGAGCTCCTACAATGAGCAGTTCTTC

len: 13
d_gene: NA
j_gene: TRBJ2-7
abundance: NA
v_gene: TRBV7-2
CDR3aa: CTSSKPPSYEQYF
CDR3nt: TGTACCAGCAGCAAACCTCCCTCCTACGAGCAGTACTTC

len: 15
d_gene: NA
j_gene: TRBJ2-1
abundance: NA
v_gene: TRBV4-1
CDR3aa: CASSQGDPPYNEQFF
CDR3nt: TGCGCCAGCAGCCAGGGGGACCCGCCTTACAATGAGCAGTTCTTC

len: 14
d_gene: TRBD2
j_gene: TRBJ2-3
abundance: NA
v_gene: TRBV28
CDR3aa: CASRTSGRGDTQYF
CDR3nt: TGTGCCAGCCGGACTAGCGGGAGGGGTGATACGCAGTATTTT

len: 12
d_gene: NA
j_gene: TRBJ1-4
abundance: NA
v_gene: TRBV3-1
CDR3aa: CASSQVHEKLFF
CDR3nt: TGTGCCAGCAGCCAAGTTCATGAAAAACTGTTTTTT

len: 12
d_gene: NA
j_gene: TRBJ2-1
abundance: few
v_gene: TRBV10-3
CDR3aa: CAIKGDYNEQFF
CDR3nt: TGTGCCATCAAAGGAGACTACAATGAGCAGTTCTTC

len: 18
d_gene: NA
j_gene: TRBJ1-1
abundance: few
v_gene: TRBV6-5
CDR3aa: CASSYPTGQGLMNTEAFF
CDR3nt: TGTGCCAGCAGTTACCCGACGGGGCAGGGGCTTATGAACACTGAAGCTTTCTTT

len: 13
d_gene: TRBD1
j_gene: TRBJ1-1
abundance: NA
v_gene: TRBV29-1
CDR3aa: CSVREGARPEAFF
CDR3nt: TGCAGCGTCCGGGAGGGGGCCCGGCCTGAAGCTTTCTTT

len: 14
d_gene: NA
j_gene: TRBJ1-2
abundance: few
v_gene: TRBV11-2
CDR3aa: CASSSAGLGYGYTF
CDR3nt: TGTGCCAGCAGTTCAGCAGGGTTGGGCTATGGCTACACCTTC

len: 15
d_gene: NA
j_gene: TRBJ2-1
abundance: few
v_gene: TRBV3-1
CDR3aa: CASSQGGTFYNEQFF
CDR3nt: TGTGCCAGCAGCCAAGGGGGGACTTTCTACAATGAGCAGTTCTTC

len: 12
d_gene: NA
j_gene: TRBJ1-1
abundance: few
v_gene: TRBV15
CDR3aa: CATSKENTEAFF
CDR3nt: TGTGCCACCAGCAAAGAGAACACTGAAGCTTTCTTT

len: 14
d_gene: NA
j_gene: TRBJ2-1
abundance: many
v_gene: TRBV7-2
CDR3aa: CASSLAGVNNEQFF
CDR3nt: TGTGCCAGCAGCTTAGCGGGAGTCAACAATGAGCAGTTCTTC

len: 13
d_gene: NA
j_gene: TRBJ2-7
abundance: NA
v_gene: TRBV27
CDR3aa: CASSLSPVCEQYF
CDR3nt: TGTGCCAGCAGTTTAAGCCCAGTCTGCGAGCAGTACTTC

len: 15
d_gene: NA
j_gene: TRBJ2-2
abundance: once
v_gene: TRBV6-2/TRBV6-3
CDR3aa: CASSYSLGISGELFF
CDR3nt: TGTGCCAGCAGTTACTCCTTAGGAATCAGCGGGGAGCTGTTTTTT

len: 15
d_gene: NA
j_gene: TRBJ2-3
abundance: few
v_gene: TRBV4-1
CDR3aa: CASSQGGTQTDTQYF
CDR3nt: TGCGCCAGCAGCCAAGGCGGGACTCAAACAGATACGCAGTATTTT

len: 17
d_gene: TRBD1
j_gene: TRBJ2-3
abundance: few
v_gene: TRBV12-5
CDR3aa: CASGRQGDNLSTDTQYF
CDR3nt: TGTGCTAGTGGAAGACAGGGGGACAACCTTAGCACAGATACGCAGTATTTT

len: 15
d_gene: NA
j_gene: TRBJ1-4
abundance: NA
v_gene: TRBV2
CDR3aa: CASSEEGAGPEKLFF
CDR3nt: TGTGCCAGCAGTGAGGAAGGGGCAGGGCCCGAAAAACTGTTTTTT

len: 13
d_gene: NA
j_gene: TRBJ2-1
abundance: NA
v_gene: TRBV10-3
CDR3aa: CATSESRTPQQFF
CDR3nt: TGTGCCACCAGTGAGTCCCGGACGCCGCAGCAGTTCTTC

len: 20
d_gene: TRBD2
j_gene: TRBJ2-3
abundance: few
v_gene: TRBV6-5
CDR3aa: CASSFLGVVAGGPGTDTQYF
CDR3nt: TGTGCCAGCAGTTTCCTGGGGGTGGTAGCGGGAGGGCCGGGCACGGATACGCAGTATTTT

len: 15
d_gene: NA
j_gene: TRBJ1-2
abundance: few
v_gene: TRBV7-9
CDR3aa: CASSLEPGANYGYTF
CDR3nt: TGTGCCAGCAGCTTAGAACCGGGAGCTAACTATGGCTACACCTTC

len: 14
d_gene: NA
j_gene: TRBJ1-1
abundance: few
v_gene: TRBV12-3/TRBV12-4
CDR3aa: CASSLRGAGAEAFF
CDR3nt: TGTGCCAGCAGTTTGCGGGGGGCAGGCGCTGAAGCTTTCTTT

len: 16
d_gene: TRBD1
j_gene: TRBJ2-2
abundance: NA
v_gene: TRBV13
CDR3aa: CASSLPGQTNTGELFF
CDR3nt: TGTGCCAGCAGCCTACCGGGACAGACAAACACCGGGGAGCTGTTTTTT

len: 20
d_gene: TRBD2
j_gene: TRBJ2-1
abundance: NA
v_gene: TRBV28
CDR3aa: CASSSPAGLAGANSYNEQFF
CDR3nt: TGTGCCAGCAGTTCCCCAGCCGGGCTAGCGGGAGCCAACTCCTACAATGAGCAGTTCTTC

len: 16
d_gene: NA
j_gene: TRBJ2-3
abundance: few
v_gene: TRBV10-2
CDR3aa: CASSDNTPSSTDTQYF
CDR3nt: TGCGCCAGCAGTGATAATACGCCATCTAGCACAGATACGCAGTATTTT

len: 13
d_gene: NA
j_gene: TRBJ2-5
abundance: NA
v_gene: TRBV19
CDR3aa: CASSIDLQETQYF
CDR3nt: TGTGCCAGTAGTATAGACTTACAAGAGACCCAGTACTTC

len: 16
d_gene: NA
j_gene: TRBJ2-5
abundance: NA
v_gene: TRBV4-1
CDR3aa: CASSQDFRELGETQYF
CDR3nt: TGCGCCAGCAGCCAAGATTTTCGCGAGTTAGGGGAGACCCAGTACTTC

len: 13
d_gene: NA
j_gene: TRBJ2-7
abundance: once
v_gene: TRBV20-1
CDR3aa: CSAQTKTLYEQYF
CDR3nt: TGCAGTGCCCAGACGAAGACCCTCTACGAGCAGTACTTC

len: 15
d_gene: NA
j_gene: TRBJ2-5
abundance: once
v_gene: TRBV6-2/TRBV6-3
CDR3aa: CVSSYSSRGQETQYF
CDR3nt: TGTGTCAGCAGTTACTCATCGCGGGGACAAGAGACCCAGTACTTC